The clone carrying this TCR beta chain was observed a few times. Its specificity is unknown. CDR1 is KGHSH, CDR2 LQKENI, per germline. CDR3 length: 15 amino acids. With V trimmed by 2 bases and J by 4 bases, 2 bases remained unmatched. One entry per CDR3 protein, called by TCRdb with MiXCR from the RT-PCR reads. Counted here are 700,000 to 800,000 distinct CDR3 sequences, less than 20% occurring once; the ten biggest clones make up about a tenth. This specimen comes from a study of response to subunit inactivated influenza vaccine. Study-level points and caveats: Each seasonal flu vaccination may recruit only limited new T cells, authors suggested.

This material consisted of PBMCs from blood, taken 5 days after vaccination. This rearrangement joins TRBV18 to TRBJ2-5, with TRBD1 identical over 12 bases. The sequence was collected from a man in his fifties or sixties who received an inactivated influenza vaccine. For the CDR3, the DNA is TGTGCCAGCTCACCAGGGACAGGGGGCTCAGAGACCCAGTACTTC. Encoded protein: CASSPGTGGSETQYF.